These 30 T cell receptor beta chains came from one sample sequenced in a study of T cell changes during pregnancy in multiple sclerosis. Repertoires were generated with immunoSEQ multiplex PCR, while TCRdb's copy carries only in-frame clones and drops some. The table shows approximately 57,000 clones, with 90% to 95% occurring only once. This specimen was CD4+ T cells from peripheral blood mononuclear cells, taken in the second trimester of pregnancy. The source of these receptors is a female donor with multiple sclerosis, enrolled in a pregnancy study.

The DNA of the CDR3 is TGTGCCTGGAGTATGGGGGCTCACACCTTC. Protein: CAWSMGAHTF. V and J are TRBV30 and TRBJ1-2; D possibly corresponds to TRBD1 (6 bases). V shed 2 bases and J shed 12 bases, with 10 bases lying between them. Germline V CDR1 and CDR2: GTSNPN, SVGIG (reference sequence). The CDR3 is 10 residues long.

The chain combines TRBV19 with TRBJ2-7; 8 bases agree with TRBD1. The ends lost 3 bases at V and 5 bases at J; junction bases unmatched: 15. The germline V gene has CDR1 LNHDA and CDR2 SQIVND (reference sequence). The CDR3 runs 17 residues. The CDR3 bases are TGTGCCAGTAGTATTCAGGGGGCGGACCCCCCAACTAACGAGCAGTACTTC. Its translation: CASSIQGADPPTNEQYF.

This chain uses TRBV7-9 with TRBJ1-5; possible D gene TRBD1, 6 bases. Germline assignment: CDR1 SEHNR and CDR2 FQNEAQ (reference sequence). The V gene lost 4 bases and the J gene lost 9 bases, with 16 bases spanning the gap. The CDR3 loop spans 14 amino acids. CDR3 loop: CASSSKTRGSPQHF. The CDR3 region has the DNA TGTGCCAGCAGCTCCAAAACCAGGGGATCGCCCCAGCATTTT.

This chain links TRBV6-1 with TRBJ2-4; TRBD1 is a possible D gene (5 bases). Per the germline V gene, CDR1 is MNHNS and CDR2 is SASEGT. V gave up 6 bases and J gave up 9 bases, with 18 bases separating them. The CDR3 consists of 14 residues. The CDR3 sequence: CASSSPGLGLIQYF. In DNA form, the CDR3 reads TGTGCCAGCAGCTCCCCTGGATTGGGGCTCATTCAGTACTTC.

This clone was picked up one time. The gene calls are TRBV10-2 and TRBJ2-7, with 9 nucleotides matching TRBD2. Germline CDR1 reads WSHSY; CDR2 reads SAAADI. The CDR3 contains 17 residues. The junction had 12 bases not matched to a gene; V was cut back by 6 bases and J by 0 bases. Here the CDR3 DNA reads TGCGCCAGCAGGGGCGGTAACCTAGCGGGGAACTCCTACGAGCAGTACTTC. This codes for CASRGGNLAGNSYEQYF.

The chain has TRBV6-1 and TRBJ1-2, with D unresolved. V was trimmed by 6 bases and J by 10 bases, leaving 18 bases between them. The CDR3 runs to 13 residues. Germline assignment: CDR1 MNHNS and CDR2 SASEGT. Here the CDR3 DNA reads TGTGCCAGCAGCCCCCCAATAGGAGGGCACTACACCTTC. Its translation is CASSPPIGGHYTF.

V and J are TRBV9 and TRBJ2-2; D unclear. CDR3 size: 12 residues. V gave up 0 bases and J gave up 8 bases, with 5 bases separating them. CDR1 is SGDLS and CDR2 is YYNGEE in the germline V gene. The CDR3 nucleotides read TGTGCCAGCAGCGTAGCTGAGGGGGAGCTGTTTTTT. Protein product: CASSVAEGELFF.

The chain uses TRBV23-1 and TRBJ1-6; unclear D gene. TRBV23-1 is an ORF, and what it does is uncertain. The CDR3 has 15 amino acids. V was cut by 4 bases and J by 4 bases, with 11 bases left in between. The CDR3 sequence is CASSRSPRYNSPLHF. CDR3 nucleotide sequence: TGCGCCAGCAGTCGGTCCCCCCGGTATAATTCACCCCTCCACTTT.

J is TRBJ1-3 and V is TRBV10-3, with D possibly being TRBD1 (5 bases). This CDR3 spans 13 amino acids. Trimming stripped 10 bases from V and 1 base from J, with 11 bases between. The germline V gene encodes CDR1 ENHRY and CDR2 SYGVKD. Written as DNA, the CDR3 is TGTGCCACCGGGGGGAGGTCTGGAAACACCATATATTTT. Translating gives CATGGRSGNTIYF.

V and J are TRBV7-2 and TRBJ2-2, with D maybe TRBD2 (5 bases). In germline, CDR1 is SGHTA, CDR2 FQGNSA. The CDR3 length is 12 residues. Between the trimmed V and J ends, which lost 5 bases and 7 bases, there was a span of 8 bases. CDR3 bases: TGTGCCAGCAGCCACCGGGGCGGGGAGCTGTTTTTT. It yields the protein CASSHRGGELFF.

V gene TRBV10-3 combines with J gene TRBJ2-3, with 7 positions matching TRBD2. Germline CDR1 reads ENHRY; CDR2 reads SYGVKD. Trimming removed 6 bases from V and 3 bases from J; junction bases left unmatched: 6. The CDR3 runs 14 residues. The CDR3 DNA reads TGTGCCATCAGCCTGGGGACTACAACAGATACGCAGTATTTT. Amino acids: CAISLGTTTDTQYF.

The gene calls are TRBV6-1 and TRBJ1-2; D not resolved. The CDR3 sequence is 15 residues long. Trimming left V 2 bases short and J 1 base short, with 11 bases between. Germline CDR1 MNHNS, CDR2 SASEGT. CDR3 region: CASSEILTDNYGYTF. CDR3 in DNA: TGTGCCAGCAGTGAAATTTTAACAGATAACTATGGCTACACCTTC.

The chain recombines TRBV11-3 with TRBJ2-1; tentative D call: TRBD1 (5 bases). The CDR3 is 13 amino acids. Trimming removed 7 bases at V and 5 bases at J, with 12 bases between. The germline V gene has CDR1 SGHNT and CDR2 YENEEA. This CDR3 is CASTMGRNNEQFF. The DNA of the CDR3 is TGTGCCAGCACCATGGGGCGGAACAATGAGCAGTTCTTC.

The chain carries TRBV28 and TRBJ2-2; no clear D gene. CDR3 size: 12 residues. With 7 bases removed from V and 2 bases from J, the gap between germline ends came to 5 bases. In germline, CDR1 is MDHEN, CDR2 SYDVKM. The CDR3, as DNA: TGTGCCAGCACCCAAAACACCGGGGAGCTGTTTTTT. Residues: CASTQNTGELFF. Full variable domain (rest looked up from reference TRBV28 and TRBJ2-2): DVKVTQSSRYLVKRTGEKVFLECVQDMDHENMFWYRQDPGLGLRLIYFSYDVKMKEKGDIPEGYSVSREKKERFSLILESASTNQTSMYLCASTQNTGELFFGEGSRLTVL.

This clone was observed a handful of times. This chain joins TRBV4-2 and TRBJ2-3; 11 bases are shared with TRBD1. The CDR3 is made up of 17 amino acids. Germline assignment: CDR1 LGHNA and CDR2 YNFKEQ. After removal of 0 bases from V and 4 bases from J, the junction contained 6 bases not matched to a gene. The CDR3 loop is CASSQDAPGQGADTQYF. The DNA for the CDR3 is TGTGCCAGCAGCCAAGATGCCCCGGGACAGGGGGCAGATACGCAGTATTTT.

This clone was seen once. CDR3: CASSPGLAGNEQFF. CDR3 in DNA: TGTGCCAGCAGCCCGGGACTAGCGGGAAATGAGCAGTTCTTC. This chain connects TRBV28 to TRBJ2-1; 13 nucleotides line up with TRBD2. Germline V lookup: CDR1 MDHEN, CDR2 SYDVKM. This CDR3 has 14 amino acids. V gave up 6 bases and J gave up 7 bases; unmatched junction bases: 3.

The chain joins TRBV10-3 to TRBJ2-3; D is undetermined. This CDR3 has 15 residues. With 4 bases removed from V and 4 bases from J, the gap between germline ends came to 15 bases. Germline-derived CDR1 and CDR2 are ENHRY and SYGVKD. The DNA of the CDR3 is TGTGCCATCAGTGGACTGGGTCTCTCCTCAGATACGCAGTATTTT. This translates into CAISGLGLSSDTQYF.

The V call is TRBV7-9, the J call TRBJ1-1, with D maybe TRBD1 (5 bases). Germline V gene lookup returns CDR1 SEHNR and CDR2 FQNEAQ (reference sequence). The CDR3 covers 14 residues. V dropped 1 base and J dropped 7 bases, with 13 bases sitting between them. This CDR3 reads CASSLGEGRGEAFF. CDR3 coding DNA: TGTGCCAGCAGCTTAGGGGAGGGACGGGGTGAAGCTTTCTTT.

This sequence joins TRBV20-1 and TRBJ2-1, with a tentative D call TRBD1 (5 bases). Germline V gene lookup returns CDR1 DFQATT and CDR2 SNEGSKA (reference sequence). This CDR3 has 10 residues. Trimming took off 5 bases at V and 9 bases at J, with 8 bases between the two ends. As DNA, the CDR3 is TGCAGTGCTGGGGCTGGTGAGCAGTTCTTC. Translation: CSAGAGEQFF.

The genes are TRBV5-1 and TRBJ1-2, with D uncertain. The germline gives CDR1 SGHRS, CDR2 YFSETQ. The V gene lost 0 bases and the J gene lost 4 bases, with 13 bases spanning the gap. The CDR3 has 15 amino acids. The chain's CDR3 is CASSLGVDKSYGYTF. The CDR3 nucleotides are TGCGCCAGCAGCTTGGGAGTAGATAAAAGCTATGGCTACACCTTC.

CDR3 residues: CASSSGQNTGELFF. CDR3 coding DNA: TGTGCCAGCAGTTCGGGACAGAACACCGGGGAGCTGTTTTTT. V gene TRBV28 combines with J gene TRBJ2-2, with D possibly matching TRBD1 (6 bases). Per germline, CDR1 MDHEN and CDR2 SYDVKM. Trimming stripped 4 bases from V and 1 base from J, with 7 bases between. This CDR3 has 14 residues.

The chain couples TRBV6-5 to TRBJ1-1; weak D call: TRBD1 (6 bases). The CDR3 is made up of 10 amino acids. The V gene lost 6 bases and the J gene lost 7 bases, with 6 bases spanning the gap. Looked up from germline, CDR1 is MNHEY and CDR2 is SVGAGI. CDR3 protein: CASRDSEAFF. Written as DNA, the CDR3 is TGTGCCAGCAGGGACAGTGAAGCTTTCTTT.

The chain uses TRBV7-6 and TRBJ1-3; D possibly corresponds to TRBD1 (5 bases). This CDR3 has 16 residues. The germline V and J ends were trimmed by 4 bases and 0 bases, with 13 bases remaining between them. Germline CDR1 SGHVS, CDR2 FNYEAQ. The CDR3 sequence: CASSSDRALSGNTIYF. The DNA for the CDR3 is TGTGCCAGCAGCTCTGACAGAGCACTCTCTGGAAACACCATATATTTT.

This clone was detected once. This chain links TRBV5-5 with TRBJ1-5; D perhaps matches TRBD1 (5 bases). CDR1 SGHKS and CDR2 YYEKEE come from the germline V gene (reference sequence). This CDR3 contains 15 residues. Trimming took 0 bases from V and 8 from J, leaving 15 bases between them. CDR3 sequence reads: CASSLGLATAEPQHF. In DNA form, the CDR3 reads TGTGCCAGCAGCTTGGGATTGGCGACAGCCGAGCCCCAGCATTTT.

This chain links TRBV7-3 with TRBJ2-3, with 7 nucleotides matching TRBD2. From germline, CDR1 is SGHTA and CDR2 FQGTGA. V lost 6 bases to trimming and J lost 6 bases; unmatched junction nucleotides: 15. CDR3 size: 16 residues. The CDR3 coding sequence is TGTGCCAGCAGTAATCGAGCTGGGGGGGGGTTGGATACGCAGTATTTT. This sequence encodes CASSNRAGGGLDTQYF.

V usage is TRBV29-1 and J usage is TRBJ1-1; TRBD1 agrees at 10 bases. Germline-derived CDR1 and CDR2 are SQVTM and ANQGSEA. The CDR3 totals 15 residues. The V segment lost 1 base and the J segment 1 base; nucleotides outside the gene matches: 3. The CDR3, as DNA: TGCAGCGTTGAAGGGGGACAGGGGCCGAACACTGAAGCTTTCTTT. Protein sequence: CSVEGGQGPNTEAFF.

The chain is built from TRBV7-2 and TRBJ2-3; D might be TRBD2 (5 bases). Germline values: CDR1 SGHTA, CDR2 FQGNSA. Trimming left V 1 base short and J 1 base short, with 12 bases between. The CDR3 is 16 amino acids. CDR3 nucleotide sequence: TGTGCCAGCAGCTTAGGGATAGGGCGGGGCACAGATACGCAGTATTTT. This gives the protein CASSLGIGRGTDTQYF.

The V and J genes are TRBV6-5 and TRBJ2-1; 12 nucleotides align to TRBD2. The CDR3 spans 16 residues. J was trimmed by 6 bases and V by 2 bases; bases with no gene match: 5. CDR1 and CDR2 (germline): MNHEY, SVGAGI. CDR3 in amino acids: CASSYLLAGGSNEQFF. CDR3 coding DNA: TGTGCCAGCAGTTACCTACTAGCGGGGGGTTCCAATGAGCAGTTCTTC.

The genes are TRBV5-8 and TRBJ1-2, with TRBD1 matching 8 bases. CDR3 length: 15 residues. Germline values: CDR1 SGHTS, CDR2 YDEGEE. Trimming at V came to 6 bases and at J to 4 bases, leaving 11 bases not matched to a gene. The CDR3 reads CASTKRAGGFYGYTF. The CDR3 nucleotides are TGTGCCAGCACCAAAAGGGCAGGGGGCTTCTATGGCTACACCTTC.

V is TRBV19 and J is TRBJ2-3; the match to TRBD1 covers 9 bases. This CDR3 is 17 amino acids long. V was clipped by 6 bases and J by 1 base; unmatched bases: 11. Germline CDR1 and CDR2: LNHDA and SQIVND (reference sequence). This CDR3 is CASRDRGGTSGTDTQYF. The DNA for the CDR3 is TGTGCCAGTAGGGACAGGGGTGGAACTAGCGGCACAGATACGCAGTATTTT.